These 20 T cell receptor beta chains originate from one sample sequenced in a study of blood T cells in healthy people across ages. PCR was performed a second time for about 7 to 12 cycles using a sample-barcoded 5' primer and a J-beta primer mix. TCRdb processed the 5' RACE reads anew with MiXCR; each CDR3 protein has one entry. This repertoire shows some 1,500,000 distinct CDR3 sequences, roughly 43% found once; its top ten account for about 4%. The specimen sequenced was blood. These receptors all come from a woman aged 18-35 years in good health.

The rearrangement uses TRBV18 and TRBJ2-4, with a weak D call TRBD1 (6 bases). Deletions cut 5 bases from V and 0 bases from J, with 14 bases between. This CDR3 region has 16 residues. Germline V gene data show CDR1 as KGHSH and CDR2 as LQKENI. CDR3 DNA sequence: TGTGCCAGCTCAGCCCGGGACACCCTAGCCAAAAACATTCAGTACTTC. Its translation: CASSARDTLAKNIQYF.

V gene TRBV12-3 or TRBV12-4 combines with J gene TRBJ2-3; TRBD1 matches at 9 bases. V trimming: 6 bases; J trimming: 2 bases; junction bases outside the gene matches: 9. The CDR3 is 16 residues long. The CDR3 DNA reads TGTGCCAGCAGGCTAACCGGGACAGGGTACACAGATACGCAGTATTTT. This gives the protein CASRLTGTGYTDTQYF.

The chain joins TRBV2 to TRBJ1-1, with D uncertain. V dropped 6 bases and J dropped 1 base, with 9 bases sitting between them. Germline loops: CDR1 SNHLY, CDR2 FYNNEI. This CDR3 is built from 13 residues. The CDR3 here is CASRYSENTEAFF. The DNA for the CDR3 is TGTGCCAGCAGATACTCCGAGAACACTGAAGCTTTCTTT.

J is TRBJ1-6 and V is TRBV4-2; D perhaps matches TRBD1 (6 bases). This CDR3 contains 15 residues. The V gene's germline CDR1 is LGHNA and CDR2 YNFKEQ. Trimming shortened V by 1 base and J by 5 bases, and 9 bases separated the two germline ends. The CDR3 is CASSQGGGDNSPLHF. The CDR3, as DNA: TGTGCCAGCAGCCAAGGAGGGGGGGATAATTCACCCCTCCACTTT.

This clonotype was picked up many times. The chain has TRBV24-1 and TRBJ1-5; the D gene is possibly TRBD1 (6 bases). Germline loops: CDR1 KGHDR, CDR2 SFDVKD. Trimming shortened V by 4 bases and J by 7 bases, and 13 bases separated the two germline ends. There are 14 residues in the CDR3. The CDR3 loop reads CATSDSRGTQPQHF. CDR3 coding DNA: TGTGCCACCAGTGACTCCAGGGGCACACAGCCCCAGCATTTT.

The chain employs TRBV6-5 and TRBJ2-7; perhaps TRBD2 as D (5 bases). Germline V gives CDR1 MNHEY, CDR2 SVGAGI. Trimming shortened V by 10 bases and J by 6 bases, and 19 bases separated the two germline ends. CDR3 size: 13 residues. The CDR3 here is CATKRRVKAEQYF. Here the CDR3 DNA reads TGTGCCACTAAACGGCGGGTTAAGGCCGAGCAGTACTTC.

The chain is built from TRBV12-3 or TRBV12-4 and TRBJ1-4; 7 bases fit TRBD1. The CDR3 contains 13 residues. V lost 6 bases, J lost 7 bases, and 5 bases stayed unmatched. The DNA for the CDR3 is TGTGCCAGCAGGGGAACAGGGGTTGAAAAACTGTTTTTT. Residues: CASRGTGVEKLFF.

The CDR3, as DNA: TGTGCCAGCAGTTTAGCGCTGGCAGTCGGGGATGAGCAGTTCTTC. This codes for CASSLALAVGDEQFF. The chain has TRBV12-3 or TRBV12-4 and TRBJ2-1; maybe TRBD2 (5 bases). This CDR3 comprises 15 residues. V was cut by 0 bases and J by 8 bases, with 14 bases left in between.

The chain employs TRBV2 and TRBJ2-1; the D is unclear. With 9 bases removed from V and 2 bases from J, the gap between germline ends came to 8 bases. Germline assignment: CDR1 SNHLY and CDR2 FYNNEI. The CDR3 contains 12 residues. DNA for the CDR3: TGTGCCAGTGCGGCCGCCTACAATGAGCAGTTCTTC. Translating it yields CASAAAYNEQFF.

CDR3 nucleotide sequence: TGTGCCAGCACCAATACTTACACCGGGATCCTCTACGAATCTGGCTACACCTTC. It codes for CASTNTYTGILYESGYTF. V usage is TRBV11-2 and J usage is TRBJ1-2; D unresolved. Between the trimmed V and J ends, which lost 7 bases and 7 bases, there was a span of 31 bases. The CDR3 is 18 residues long. CDR1 is SGHAT, CDR2 FQNNGV, per germline.

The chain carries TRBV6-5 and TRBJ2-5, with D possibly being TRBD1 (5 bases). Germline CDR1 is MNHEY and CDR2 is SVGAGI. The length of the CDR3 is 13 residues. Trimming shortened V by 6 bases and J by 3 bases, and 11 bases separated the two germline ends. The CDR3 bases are TGTGCCAGCAGAAGGACAATGAAAGAGACCCAGTACTTC. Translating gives CASRRTMKETQYF.

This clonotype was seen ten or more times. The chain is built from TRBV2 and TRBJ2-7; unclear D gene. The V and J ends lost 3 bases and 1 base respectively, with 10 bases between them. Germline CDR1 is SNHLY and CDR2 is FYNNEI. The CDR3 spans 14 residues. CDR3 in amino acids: CASSEMGGSYEQYF. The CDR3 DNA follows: TGTGCCAGCAGTGAGATGGGCGGATCCTACGAGCAGTACTTC. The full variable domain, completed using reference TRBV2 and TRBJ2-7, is EPEVTQTPSHQVTQMGQEVILRCVPISNHLYFYWYRQILGQKVEFLVSFYNNEISEKSEIFDDQFSVERPDGSNFTLKIRSTKLEDSAMYFCASSEMGGSYEQYFGPGTRLTVT.

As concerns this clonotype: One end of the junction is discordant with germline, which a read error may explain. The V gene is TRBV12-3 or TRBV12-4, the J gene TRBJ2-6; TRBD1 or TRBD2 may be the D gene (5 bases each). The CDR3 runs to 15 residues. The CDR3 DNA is TGTGCCAGCAGTTTGGTAGTGACCGGGGCCAACGTCCCGACTTTC. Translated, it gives CASSLVVTGANVPTF.

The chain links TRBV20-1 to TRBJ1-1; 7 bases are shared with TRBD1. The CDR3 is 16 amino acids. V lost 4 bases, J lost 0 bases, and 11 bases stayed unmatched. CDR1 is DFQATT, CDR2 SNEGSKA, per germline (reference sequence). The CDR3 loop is CSATKQGSYMNTEAFF. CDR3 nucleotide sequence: TGCAGTGCTACTAAACAGGGGTCTTACATGAACACTGAAGCTTTCTTT.

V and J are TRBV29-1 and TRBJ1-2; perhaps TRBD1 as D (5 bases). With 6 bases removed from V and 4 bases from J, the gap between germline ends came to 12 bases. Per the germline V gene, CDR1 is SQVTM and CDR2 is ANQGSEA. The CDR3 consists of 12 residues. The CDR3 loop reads CSVGRQPYGYTF. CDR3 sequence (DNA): TGCAGCGTAGGCAGACAGCCCTATGGCTACACCTTC.

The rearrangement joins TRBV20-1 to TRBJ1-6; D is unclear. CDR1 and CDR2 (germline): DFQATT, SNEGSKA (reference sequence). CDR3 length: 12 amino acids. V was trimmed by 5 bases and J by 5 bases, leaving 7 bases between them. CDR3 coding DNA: TGCAGTGCTTTGGGAGATAATTCACCCCTCCACTTT. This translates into CSALGDNSPLHF.

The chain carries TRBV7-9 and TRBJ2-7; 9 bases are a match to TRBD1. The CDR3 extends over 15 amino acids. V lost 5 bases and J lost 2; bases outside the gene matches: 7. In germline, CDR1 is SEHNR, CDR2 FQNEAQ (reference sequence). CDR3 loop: CASSAGQGIPYEQYF. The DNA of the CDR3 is TGTGCCAGCAGCGCAGGACAGGGGATACCCTACGAGCAGTACTTC.

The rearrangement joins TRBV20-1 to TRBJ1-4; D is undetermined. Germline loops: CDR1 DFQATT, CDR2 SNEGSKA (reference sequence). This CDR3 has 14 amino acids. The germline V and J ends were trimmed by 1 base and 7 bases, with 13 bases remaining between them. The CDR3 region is CSARADTLVEKLFF. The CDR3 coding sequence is TGCAGTGCTAGAGCCGACACCCTGGTTGAAAAACTGTTTTTT.

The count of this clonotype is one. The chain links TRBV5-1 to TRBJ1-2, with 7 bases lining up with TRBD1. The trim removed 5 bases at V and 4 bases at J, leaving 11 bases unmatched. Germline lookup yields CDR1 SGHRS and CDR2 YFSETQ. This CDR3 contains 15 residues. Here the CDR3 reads CASRRQGSQVYGYTF. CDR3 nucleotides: TGCGCCAGCAGGAGACAGGGCAGTCAGGTCTATGGCTACACCTTC.

This CDR3 is CASSEFRLAGETQYF. The DNA of the CDR3 is TGTGCCAGCAGTGAATTCCGACTAGCGGGAGAGACCCAGTACTTC. The chain is built from TRBV2 and TRBJ2-5, with 10 nucleotides matching TRBD2. Germline CDR1 SNHLY, CDR2 FYNNEI. The J segment lost 4 bases and the V segment lost 2 bases, leaving 4 bases of the junction unmatched. The CDR3 consists of 15 residues.